This TCR beta chain was found in a study of graft-versus-host responses after intestinal transplantation. Note on this clone: What it binds is not known.

This CDR3 spans 15 amino acids. Germline loops: CDR1 WNHNN, CDR2 SYGVQD (reference sequence). V was trimmed by 3 bases and J by 3 bases, leaving 14 bases between them. The data were produced by immunoSEQ multiplex PCR, yet TCRdb's version contains in-frame clones alone and is incomplete. The table lists 150,000 or so clones, about 90% of them singletons. Sequencing was performed on unstimulated CD4+ T cells sorted from spleen or lymph node cells, taken before intestinal transplant. This sequence was found in a human donor who received an intestinal transplant. This chain links TRBV10-1 with TRBJ1-2, with D unresolved. The CDR3 DNA reads TGCGCCAGCAGTGATAAAGACATAAAGGACTATGGCTACACCTTC. Translation: CASSDKDIKDYGYTF.